This paragraph reports one TCR beta chain. Data came from immunoSEQ multiplex PCR; TCRdb stores just in-frame clones and leaves some out. The sample records 110,000 or so clones, approximately 85% being singletons. During active infection, Seattle patients enrolled and were then monitored through disease. The data were obtained in a study of blood T cell repertoires in COVID-19. The sample comprised peripheral blood. The receptor comes from a woman aged 55-69 years with COVID-19, enrolled during active disease.

For the CDR3, the DNA is TGTGCCAGCAGCTTAGGGGGTCGGAACTATGGCTACACCTTC. This encodes CASSLGGRNYGYTF. V gene TRBV5-4 combines with J gene TRBJ1-2; a possible D gene is TRBD1 (6 bases). Germline V gene lookup returns CDR1 SGHNT and CDR2 YYREEE (reference sequence). The CDR3 contains 14 residues. The V end lost 2 bases, the J end lost 2 bases, and 10 bases lay between the germline ends. The variable domain in full, completed from reference TRBV5-4 and TRBJ1-2, reads ETGVTQSPTHLIKTRGQQVTLRCSSQSGHNTVSWYQQALGQGPQFIFQYYREEENGRGNFPPRFSGLQFPNYSSELNVNALELDDSALYLCASSLGGRNYGYTFGSGTRLTVV.